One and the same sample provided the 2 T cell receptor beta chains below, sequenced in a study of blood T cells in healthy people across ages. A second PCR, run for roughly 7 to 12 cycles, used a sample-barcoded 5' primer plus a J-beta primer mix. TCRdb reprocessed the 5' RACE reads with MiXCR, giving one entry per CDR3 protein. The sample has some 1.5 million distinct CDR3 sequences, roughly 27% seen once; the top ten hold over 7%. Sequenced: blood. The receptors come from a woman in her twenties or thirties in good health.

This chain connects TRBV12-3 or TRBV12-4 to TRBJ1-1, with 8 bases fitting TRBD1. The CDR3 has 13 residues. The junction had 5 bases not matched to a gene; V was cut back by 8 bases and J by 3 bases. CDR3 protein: CASVDRGDTEAFF. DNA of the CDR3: TGTGCCAGCGTCGACAGGGGTGACACTGAAGCTTTCTTT.

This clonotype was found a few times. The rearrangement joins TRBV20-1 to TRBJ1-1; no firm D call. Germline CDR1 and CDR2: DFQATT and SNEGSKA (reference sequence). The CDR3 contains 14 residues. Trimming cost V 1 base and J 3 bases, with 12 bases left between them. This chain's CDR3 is CSARVGGKDTEAFF. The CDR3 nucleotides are TGCAGTGCTAGAGTTGGAGGGAAGGACACTGAAGCTTTCTTT.